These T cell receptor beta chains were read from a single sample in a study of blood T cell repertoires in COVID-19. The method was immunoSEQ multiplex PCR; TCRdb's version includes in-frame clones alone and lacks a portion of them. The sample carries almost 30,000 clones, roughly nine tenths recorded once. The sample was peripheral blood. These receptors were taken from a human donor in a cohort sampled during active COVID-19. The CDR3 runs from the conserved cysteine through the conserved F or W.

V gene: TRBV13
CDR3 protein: CASSYGLRTGFMNTEAFF

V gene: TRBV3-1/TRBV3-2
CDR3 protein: CASSPTRTGYNEKLFF

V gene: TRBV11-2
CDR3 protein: CASSLYGGADEQFF

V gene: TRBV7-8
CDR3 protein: CASSWDRVGETQYF

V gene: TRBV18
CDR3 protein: CASSPLAGTSTDTQYF

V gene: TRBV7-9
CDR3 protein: CASTFPGLAGGVTDTQYF

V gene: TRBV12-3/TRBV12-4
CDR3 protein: CASSGGAYNEQFF

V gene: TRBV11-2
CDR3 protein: CASSALRGTGELFF

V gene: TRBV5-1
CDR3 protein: CASSLFERGGLAKNIQYF

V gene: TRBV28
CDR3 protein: CASRINWGLEQYF

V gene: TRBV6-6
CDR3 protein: CASSQGWWLAGGRGDTQYF

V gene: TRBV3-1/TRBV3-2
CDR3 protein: CASSQDSSVLAGGFYNEQFF

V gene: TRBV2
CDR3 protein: CASGGTPYEQYF

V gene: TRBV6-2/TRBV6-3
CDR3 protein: CASSYGQGSNQPQHF

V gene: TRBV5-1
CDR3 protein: CASSGGQGTQYF

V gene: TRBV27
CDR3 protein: CASSLSSGGGYEQYF

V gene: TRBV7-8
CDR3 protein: CASSPGTGQETQYF

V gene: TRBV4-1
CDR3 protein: CASSQDFTGEAEAFF

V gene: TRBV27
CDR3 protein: CASSSQQGAAGYGYTF

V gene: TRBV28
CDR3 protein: CASSFISAGGREQYF

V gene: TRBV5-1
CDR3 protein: CASSLAGTGGEGYTF

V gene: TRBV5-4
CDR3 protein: CASSLVEGAAKNIQYF

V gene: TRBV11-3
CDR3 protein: CASSPRTSGANNEQFF

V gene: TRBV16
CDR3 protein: CASSRRGQTPDTQYF

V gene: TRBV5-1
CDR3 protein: CASSPRQGGYEQYF

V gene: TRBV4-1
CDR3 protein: CASSQGLGQGYNQPQHF

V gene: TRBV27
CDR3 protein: CASGLAGAANEQFF

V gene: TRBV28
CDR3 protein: CASRSSRDSPLHF

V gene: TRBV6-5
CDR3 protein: CASTGGVGTDTQYF

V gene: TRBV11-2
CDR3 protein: CASSSTGALQQYF

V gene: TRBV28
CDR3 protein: CASSSGTGIGNTIYF

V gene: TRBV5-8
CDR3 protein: CASSFTRRKETQYF

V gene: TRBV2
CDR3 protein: CASSEGQFIMAQHF

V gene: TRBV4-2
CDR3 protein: CASRQSGGAQNEQFF

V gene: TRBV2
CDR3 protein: CASSEAVGRVETQYF

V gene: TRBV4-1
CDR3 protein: CASSLQDRGFYNEQFF

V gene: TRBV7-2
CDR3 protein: CASSSRGGASTGELFF

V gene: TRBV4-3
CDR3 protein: CASSLTGTGAEKLFF

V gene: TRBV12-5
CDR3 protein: CASGSGLASTDTQYF